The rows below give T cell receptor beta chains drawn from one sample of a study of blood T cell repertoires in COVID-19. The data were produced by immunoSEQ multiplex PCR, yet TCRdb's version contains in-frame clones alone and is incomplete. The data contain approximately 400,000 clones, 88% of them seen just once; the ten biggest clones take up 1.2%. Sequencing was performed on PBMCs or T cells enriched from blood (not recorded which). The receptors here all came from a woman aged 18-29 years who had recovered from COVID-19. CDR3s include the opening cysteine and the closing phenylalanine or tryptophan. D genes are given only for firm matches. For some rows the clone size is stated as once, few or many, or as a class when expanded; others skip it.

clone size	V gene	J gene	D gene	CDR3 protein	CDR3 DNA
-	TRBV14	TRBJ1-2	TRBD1	CASSQDLTLAGGNGYTF	TGTGCCAGCAGCCAAGATCTTACCTTAGCAGGGGGGAATGGCTACACCTTC
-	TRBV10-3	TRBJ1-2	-	CAISESGLGGYGYTF	TGTGCCATCAGTGAGTCGGGCTTGGGGGGCTATGGCTACACCTTC
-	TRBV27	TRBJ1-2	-	CASSFTVEYGYTF	TGTGCCAGCAGTTTCACAGTGGAATATGGCTACACCTTC
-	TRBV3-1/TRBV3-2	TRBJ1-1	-	CASSPNEGVRTEAFF	TGTGCCAGCAGCCCTAACGAAGGGGTTCGGACTGAAGCTTTCTTT
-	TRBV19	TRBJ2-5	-	CASSISAGDQETQYF	TGTGCCAGTAGTATTTCTGCAGGGGACCAAGAGACCCAGTACTTC
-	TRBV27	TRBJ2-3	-	CASRNDGGGSTDTQYF	TGTGCCAGCAGGAACGATGGCGGAGGAAGCACAGATACGCAGTATTTT
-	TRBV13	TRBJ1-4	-	CASRGTTELKLFF	TGTGCCAGCAGGGGGACAACCGAGTTAAAACTGTTTTTT
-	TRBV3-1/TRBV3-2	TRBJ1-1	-	CASSQEHRPNMPEAFF	TGTGCCAGCAGCCAAGAACACAGACCGAACATGCCTGAAGCTTTCTTT
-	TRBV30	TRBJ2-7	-	CAYTGYTYEQYF	TGTGCCTATACAGGGTATACCTACGAGCAGTACTTC
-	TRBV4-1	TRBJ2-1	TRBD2	CASSRDPPAGGTNEQFF	TGCGCCAGCAGCCGAGACCCCCCGGCGGGGGGGACTAATGAGCAGTTCTTC
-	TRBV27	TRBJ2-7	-	CASRETGSHEQYF	TGTGCCAGCAGGGAAACAGGGTCGCACGAGCAGTACTTC
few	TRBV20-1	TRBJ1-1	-	CSASLGSRENTEAFF	TGCAGTGCTAGTCTAGGTTCGAGGGAGAACACTGAAGCTTTCTTT
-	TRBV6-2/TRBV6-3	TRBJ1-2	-	CASSRQAGYGYTF	TGTGCCAGCAGTCGACAGGCCGGCTATGGCTACACCTTC
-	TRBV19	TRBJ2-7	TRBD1	CASSEDRGYEQYF	TGTGCCAGTAGCGAGGACAGGGGCTACGAGCAGTACTTC
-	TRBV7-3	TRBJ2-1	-	CASSPGSQGNEQFF	TGTGCCAGCAGCCCGGGGAGCCAGGGGAATGAGCAGTTCTTC
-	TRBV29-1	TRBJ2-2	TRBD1	CSVEKTGTTGELFF	TGCAGCGTTGAGAAGACAGGGACCACCGGGGAGCTGTTTTTT
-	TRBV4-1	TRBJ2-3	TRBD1	CASSQDHTGGSTDTQYF	TGCGCCAGCAGCCAAGATCATACAGGGGGTAGCACAGATACGCAGTATTTT
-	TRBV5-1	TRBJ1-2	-	CASSLVGGNRYGYTF	TGCGCCAGCAGCTTGGTCGGTGGGAACAGGTATGGCTACACCTTC
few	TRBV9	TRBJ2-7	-	CASSVGTSLPYEQYF	TGTGCCAGCAGCGTAGGCACATCTCTCCCCTACGAGCAGTACTTC
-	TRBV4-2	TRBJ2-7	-	CASSKVLGQLLHEQYF	TGTGCCAGCAGCAAAGTCCTCGGACAGTTGCTTCACGAGCAGTACTTC
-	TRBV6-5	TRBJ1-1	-	CASRIGVQFEAFF	TGTGCCAGCCGGATAGGGGTGCAATTTGAAGCTTTCTTT
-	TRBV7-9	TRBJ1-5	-	CASSSGEPQHF	TGTGCCAGCAGCTCCGGGGAGCCCCAGCATTTT
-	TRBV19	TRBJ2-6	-	CASQGAVLLSGANVLTF	TGTGCCAGTCAAGGGGCCGTCCTCCTCTCTGGGGCCAACGTCCTGACTTTC
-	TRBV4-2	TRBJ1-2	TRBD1	CASSQAQTGMYYGYTF	TGTGCCAGCAGCCAGGCACAGACAGGGATGTACTATGGCTACACCTTC
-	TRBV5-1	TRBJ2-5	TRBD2	CASSGASGGYQETQYF	TGCGCCAGCAGTGGTGCTAGCGGGGGGTACCAAGAGACCCAGTACTTC
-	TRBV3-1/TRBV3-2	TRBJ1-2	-	CASSLQGDYGYTF	TGTGCCAGCAGCCTACAGGGAGACTATGGCTACACCTTC
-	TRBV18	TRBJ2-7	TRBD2	CASSPSVGEGYEQYF	TGTGCCAGCTCACCATCTGTCGGGGAGGGCTACGAGCAGTACTTC